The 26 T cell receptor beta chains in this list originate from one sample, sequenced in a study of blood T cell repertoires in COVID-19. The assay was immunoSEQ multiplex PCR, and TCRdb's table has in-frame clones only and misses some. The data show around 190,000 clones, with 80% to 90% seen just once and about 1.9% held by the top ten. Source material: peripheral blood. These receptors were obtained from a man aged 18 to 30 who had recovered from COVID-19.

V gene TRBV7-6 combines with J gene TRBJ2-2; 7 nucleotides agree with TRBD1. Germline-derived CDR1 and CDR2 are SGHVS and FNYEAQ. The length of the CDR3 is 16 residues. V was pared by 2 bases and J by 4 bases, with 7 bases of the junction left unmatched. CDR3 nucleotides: TGTGCCAGCAGCTTACTTTTGGGACAGACCACCGGGGAGCTGTTTTTT. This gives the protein CASSLLLGQTTGELFF.

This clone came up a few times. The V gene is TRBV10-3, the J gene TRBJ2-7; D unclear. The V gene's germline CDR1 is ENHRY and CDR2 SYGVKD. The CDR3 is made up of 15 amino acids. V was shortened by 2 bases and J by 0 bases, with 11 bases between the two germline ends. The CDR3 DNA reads TGTGCCATCAGTGAGGCGGCCGTCAGCTCCTACGAGCAGTACTTC. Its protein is CAISEAAVSSYEQYF.

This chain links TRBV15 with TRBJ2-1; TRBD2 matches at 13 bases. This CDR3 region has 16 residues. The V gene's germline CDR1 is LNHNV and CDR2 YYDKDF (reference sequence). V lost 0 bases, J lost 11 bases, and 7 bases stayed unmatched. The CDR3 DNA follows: TGTGCCACCAGCAGAGAACCGGGACTAGCGGGACGTAAGCAGTTCTTC. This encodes CATSREPGLAGRKQFF.

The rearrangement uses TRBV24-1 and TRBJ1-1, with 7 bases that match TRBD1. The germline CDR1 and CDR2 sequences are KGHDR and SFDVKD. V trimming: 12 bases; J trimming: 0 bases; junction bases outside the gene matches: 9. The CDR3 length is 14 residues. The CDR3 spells CAAGQDSLNTEAFF. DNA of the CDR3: TGTGCCGCTGGACAGGACAGCCTGAACACTGAAGCTTTCTTT.

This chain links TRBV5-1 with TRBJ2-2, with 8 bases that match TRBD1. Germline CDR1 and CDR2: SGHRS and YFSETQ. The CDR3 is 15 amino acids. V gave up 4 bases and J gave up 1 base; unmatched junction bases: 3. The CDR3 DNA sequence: TGCGCCAGCAGCACGGGGACAGGGAACACCGGGGAGCTGTTTTTT. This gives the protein CASSTGTGNTGELFF.

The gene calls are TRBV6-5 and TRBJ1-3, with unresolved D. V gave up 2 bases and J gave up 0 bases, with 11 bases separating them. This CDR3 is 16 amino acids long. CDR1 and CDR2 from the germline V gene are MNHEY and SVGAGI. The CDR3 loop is CASSYTDPSSGNTIYF. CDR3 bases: TGTGCCAGCAGTTACACCGACCCTAGCTCTGGAAACACCATATATTTT.

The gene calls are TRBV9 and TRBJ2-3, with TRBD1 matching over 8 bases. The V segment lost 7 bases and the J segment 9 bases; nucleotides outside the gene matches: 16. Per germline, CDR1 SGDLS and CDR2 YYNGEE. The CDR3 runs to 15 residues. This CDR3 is CASGQGTGPATTQYF. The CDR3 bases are TGTGCCAGCGGCCAGGGGACAGGCCCCGCCACGACGCAGTATTTT.

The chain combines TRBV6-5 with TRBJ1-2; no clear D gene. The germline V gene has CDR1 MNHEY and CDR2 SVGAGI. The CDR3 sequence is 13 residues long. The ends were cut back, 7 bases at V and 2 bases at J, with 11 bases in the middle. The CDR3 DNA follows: TGTGCCAGCACCCAGCTAGGAAACTATGGCTACACCTTC. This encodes CASTQLGNYGYTF.

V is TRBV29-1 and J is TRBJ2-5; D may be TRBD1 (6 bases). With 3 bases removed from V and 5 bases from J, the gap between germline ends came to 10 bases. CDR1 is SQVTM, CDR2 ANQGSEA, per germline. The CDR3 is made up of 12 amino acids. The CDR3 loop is CSVEHRDETQYF. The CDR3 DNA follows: TGCAGCGTTGAGCACAGGGATGAGACCCAGTACTTC.

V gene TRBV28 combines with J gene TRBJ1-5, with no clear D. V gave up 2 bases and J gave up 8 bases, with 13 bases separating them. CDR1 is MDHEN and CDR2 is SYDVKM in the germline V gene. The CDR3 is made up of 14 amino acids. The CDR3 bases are TGTGCCAGCAGTTTAGTACAGAAGTCCGAGCCCCAGCATTTT. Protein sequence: CASSLVQKSEPQHF.

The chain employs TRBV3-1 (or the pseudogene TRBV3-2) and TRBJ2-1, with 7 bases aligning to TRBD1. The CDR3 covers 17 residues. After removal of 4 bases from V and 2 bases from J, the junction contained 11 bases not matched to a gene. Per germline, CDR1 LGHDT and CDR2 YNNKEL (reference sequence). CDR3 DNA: TGTGCCAGCAGCCGATATATGCCGGGACAGACCTACAATGAGCAGTTCTTC. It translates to CASSRYMPGQTYNEQFF.

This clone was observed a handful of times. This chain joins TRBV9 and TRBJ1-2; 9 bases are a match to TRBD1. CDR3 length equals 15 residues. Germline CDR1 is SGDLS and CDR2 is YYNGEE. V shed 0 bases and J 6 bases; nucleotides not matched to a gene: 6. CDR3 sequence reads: CASSVGDRAIDGYTF. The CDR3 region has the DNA TGTGCCAGCAGCGTAGGGGACAGGGCTATCGATGGCTACACCTTC.

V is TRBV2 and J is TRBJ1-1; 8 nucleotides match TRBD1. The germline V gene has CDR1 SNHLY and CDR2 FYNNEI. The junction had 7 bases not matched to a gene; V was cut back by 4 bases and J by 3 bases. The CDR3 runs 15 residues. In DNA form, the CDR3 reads TGTGCCAGCAGTGTCCCGCAGGGGGCTTACACTGAAGCTTTCTTT. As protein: CASSVPQGAYTEAFF.

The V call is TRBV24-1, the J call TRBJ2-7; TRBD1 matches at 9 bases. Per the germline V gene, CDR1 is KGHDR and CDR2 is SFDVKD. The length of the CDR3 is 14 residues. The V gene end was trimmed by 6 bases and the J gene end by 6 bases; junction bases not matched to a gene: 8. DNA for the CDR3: TGTGCCACCAGTAGACAGGGGGGTTCGAGCGAGCAGTACTTC. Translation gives CATSRQGGSSEQYF.

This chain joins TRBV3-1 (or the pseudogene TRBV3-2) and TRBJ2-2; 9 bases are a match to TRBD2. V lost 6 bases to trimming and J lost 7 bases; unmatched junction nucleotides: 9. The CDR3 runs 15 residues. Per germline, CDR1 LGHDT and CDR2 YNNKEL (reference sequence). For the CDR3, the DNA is TGTGCCAGCAGTGGTAGCGGGAGTTTGAACGGGGAGCTGTTTTTT. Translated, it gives CASSGSGSLNGELFF.

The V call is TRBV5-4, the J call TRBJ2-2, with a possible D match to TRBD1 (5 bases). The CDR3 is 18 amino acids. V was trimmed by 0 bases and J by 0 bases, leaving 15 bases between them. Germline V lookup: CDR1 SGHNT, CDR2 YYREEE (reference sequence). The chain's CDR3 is CASSLGATASSNTGELFF. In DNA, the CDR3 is TGTGCCAGCAGCTTGGGGGCGACAGCCAGTTCGAACACCGGGGAGCTGTTTTTT.

The CDR3 bases are TGTGCCACCAGTGATTTGCCGGGACAGGGGGAAGATACGCAGTATTTT. Translating it yields CATSDLPGQGEDTQYF. V and J are TRBV24-1 and TRBJ2-3, with TRBD1 matching 11 bases. There are 16 residues in the CDR3. Germline lookup yields CDR1 KGHDR and CDR2 SFDVKD. The trim removed 0 bases at V and 5 bases at J, leaving 3 bases unmatched.

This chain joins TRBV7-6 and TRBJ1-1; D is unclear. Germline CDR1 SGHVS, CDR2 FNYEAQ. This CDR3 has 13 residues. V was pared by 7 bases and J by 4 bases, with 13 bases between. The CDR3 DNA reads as TGTGCCAGCATGAGGCGGGTCGGCACTGAAGCTTTCTTT. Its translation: CASMRRVGTEAFF.

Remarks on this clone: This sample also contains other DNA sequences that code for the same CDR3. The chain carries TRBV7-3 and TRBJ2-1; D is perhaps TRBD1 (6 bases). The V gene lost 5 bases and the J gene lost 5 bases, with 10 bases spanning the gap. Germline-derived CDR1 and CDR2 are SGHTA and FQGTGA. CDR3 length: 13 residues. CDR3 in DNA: TGTGCCAGCAGCCCGACAGGCGACAATGAGCAGTTCTTC. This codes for CASSPTGDNEQFF.

CDR3 in DNA: TGTGCCAGCAGCGTATATGGCCGGGGTGATGAGCAGTTCTTC. Its translation: CASSVYGRGDEQFF. The V and J genes are TRBV9 and TRBJ2-1; a possible D gene is TRBD2 (5 bases). This CDR3 is built from 14 residues. Germline loops: CDR1 SGDLS, CDR2 YYNGEE. Trimming took off 1 base at V and 8 bases at J, with 13 bases between the two ends.

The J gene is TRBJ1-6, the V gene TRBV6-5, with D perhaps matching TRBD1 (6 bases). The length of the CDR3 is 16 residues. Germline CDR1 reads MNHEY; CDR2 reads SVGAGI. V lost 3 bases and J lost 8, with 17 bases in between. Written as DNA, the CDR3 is TGTGCCAGCAGTTATTCCGGACAGCCCGTCGATTCACCCCTCCACTTT. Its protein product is CASSYSGQPVDSPLHF.

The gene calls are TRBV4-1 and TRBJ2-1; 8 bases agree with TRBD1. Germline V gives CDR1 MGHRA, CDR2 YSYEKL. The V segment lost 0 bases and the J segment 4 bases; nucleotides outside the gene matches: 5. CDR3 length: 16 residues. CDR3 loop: CASSQDDRGNYNEQFF. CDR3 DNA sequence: TGCGCCAGCAGCCAAGATGACAGGGGCAATTACAATGAGCAGTTCTTC.

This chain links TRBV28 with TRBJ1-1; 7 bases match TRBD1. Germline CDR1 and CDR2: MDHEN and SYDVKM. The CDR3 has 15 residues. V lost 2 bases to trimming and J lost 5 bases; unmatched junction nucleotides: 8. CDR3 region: CASSLPTGLGTEAFF. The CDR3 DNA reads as TGTGCCAGCAGTTTACCGACAGGGTTGGGGACTGAAGCTTTCTTT.

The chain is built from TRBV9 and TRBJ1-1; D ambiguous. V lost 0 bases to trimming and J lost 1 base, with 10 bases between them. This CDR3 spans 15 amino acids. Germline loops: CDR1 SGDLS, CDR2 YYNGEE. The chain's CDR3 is CASSVDLSRNTEAFF. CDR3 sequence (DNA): TGTGCCAGCAGCGTAGATTTGAGCCGGAACACTGAAGCTTTCTTT.

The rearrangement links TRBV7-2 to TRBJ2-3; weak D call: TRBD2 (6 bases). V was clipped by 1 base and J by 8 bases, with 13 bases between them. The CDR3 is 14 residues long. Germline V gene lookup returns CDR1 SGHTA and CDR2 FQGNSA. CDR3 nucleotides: TGTGCCAGCAGCTTAGTGGGTGTCGGGGGTACGCAGTATTTT. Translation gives CASSLVGVGGTQYF.

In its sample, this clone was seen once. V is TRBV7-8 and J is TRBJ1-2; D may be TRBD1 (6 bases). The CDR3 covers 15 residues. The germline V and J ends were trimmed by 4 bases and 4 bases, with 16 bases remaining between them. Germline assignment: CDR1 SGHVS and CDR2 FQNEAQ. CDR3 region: CASSSEGGGGYGYTF. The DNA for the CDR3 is TGTGCCAGCAGCTCTGAGGGGGGAGGGGGCTATGGCTACACCTTC.